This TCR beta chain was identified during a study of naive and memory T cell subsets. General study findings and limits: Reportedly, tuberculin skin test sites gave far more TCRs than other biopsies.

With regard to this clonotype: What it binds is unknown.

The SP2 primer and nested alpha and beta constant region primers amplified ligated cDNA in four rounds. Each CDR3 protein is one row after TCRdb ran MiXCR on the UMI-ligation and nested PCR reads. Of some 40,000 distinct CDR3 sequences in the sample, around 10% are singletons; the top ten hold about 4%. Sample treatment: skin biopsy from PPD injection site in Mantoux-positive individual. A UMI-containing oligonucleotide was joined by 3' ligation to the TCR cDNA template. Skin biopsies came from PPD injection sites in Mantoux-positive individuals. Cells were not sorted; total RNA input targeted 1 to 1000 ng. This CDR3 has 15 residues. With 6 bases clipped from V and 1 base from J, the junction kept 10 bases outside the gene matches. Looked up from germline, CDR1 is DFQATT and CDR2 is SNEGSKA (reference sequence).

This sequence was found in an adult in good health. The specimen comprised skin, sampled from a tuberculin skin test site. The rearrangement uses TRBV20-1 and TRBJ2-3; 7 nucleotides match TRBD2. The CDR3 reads CSADPAGRGTDTQYF. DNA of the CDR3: TGCAGTGCAGACCCAGCGGGGAGGGGCACAGATACGCAGTATTTT.